The 9 T cell receptor beta chains presented below share a single source sample, sequenced in a study of T cells in women clearing cervical HPV infection. Assay: immunoSEQ multiplex PCR; the TCRdb copy retains only in-frame clones and omits some. The sample spans under 50,000 clones; the ten largest clones claim 5.8%. The material sequenced was blood buffy coat. The receptors derive from a woman between 18 and 75 years old with a cervical HPV16 infection that either progressed to CIN3+ or cleared (not recorded which).

Remarks on this clone: The read gets to within 3 residues of the CDR3 end, and the germline J gene fills in the rest. The V call is TRBV7-8, the J call TRBJ1-3; D is unresolved. CDR3 size: 15 residues. Trimming cost V 4 bases and J 4 bases, with 14 bases left between them. Looked up from germline, CDR1 is SGHVS and CDR2 is FQNEAQ. The sequenced CDR3 bases are TGTGCCAGCAGCTCCACCCCCACTTTAGGAAACACC. Translating gives CASSSTPTLGNT. The entire CDR3 protein is CASSSTPTLGNTIYF.

A remark on this clone: The CDR3 end lies 3 residues beyond the end of the read and is filled in from the germline J gene. V gene TRBV11-3 combines with J gene TRBJ2-5; TRBD2 matches at 8 bases. V shed 7 bases and J 3 bases; nucleotides not matched to a gene: 7. CDR3 size: 14 residues. Per the germline V gene, CDR1 is SGHNT and CDR2 is YENEEA. This chain's CDR3 is CASTFTAGEETQYF. CDR3 DNA (partial): TGTGCCAGCACCTTTACAGCGGGAGAAGAGACC.

Concerning this clone: The sequence runs out 3 residues before the end of the CDR3; the remainder is reconstructed from the germline J gene. V and J are TRBV7-2 and TRBJ1-2, with 9 nucleotides matching TRBD1. Germline CDR1 and CDR2: SGHTA and FQGNSA. This CDR3 is built from 15 residues. The CDR3 DNA, read in part, is TGTGCCAGCAGTACCGGGACAGGGATAGAGGGAGGC. Its translation: CASSTGTGIEGG. The complete CDR3 sequence is CASSTGTGIEGGYTF. The whole variable domain, filled in from reference TRBV7-2 and TRBJ1-2, reads GAGVSQSPSNKVTEKGKDVELRCDPISGHTALYWYRQSLGQGLEFLIYFQGNSAPDKSGLPSDRFSAERTGGSVSTLTIQRTQQEDSAVYLCASSTGTGIEGGYTFGSGTRLTVV.

As for this clone: The observed sequence ends 3 residues before the CDR3 terminus, with the missing tail filled in from the germline J gene. This chain links TRBV30 with TRBJ2-3, with 11 bases fitting TRBD1. Germline CDR1 reads GTSNPN; CDR2 reads SVGIG (reference sequence). This CDR3 comprises 16 residues. The part of the CDR3 DNA that was read is TGTGCCTGGAGTTTGGACAGGGGGCGCGGTCGGGAGACG. Amino acid sequence: CAWSLDRGRGRET. The entire CDR3 protein reads CAWSLDRGRGRETQYF.

Points on this clone: The CDR3 extends 3 residues past the end of the read, so its final part is completed from the germline J gene. This chain joins TRBV7-9 and TRBJ2-5; D gene ambiguous. The germline V gene has CDR1 SEHNR and CDR2 FQNEAQ (reference sequence). V was trimmed by 5 bases and J by 4 bases, leaving 8 bases between them. The CDR3 loop spans 12 amino acids. The CDR3 sequence is CASSKIGETQYF. CDR3 bases read: TGTGCCAGCAGCAAAATCGGAGAGACC.

A note on this clone: The read terminates 3 residues before the CDR3 end, so the remaining end is supplied by the germline J gene. The chain couples TRBV5-5 to TRBJ2-7; TRBD1 aligns across 7 bases. V lost 3 bases, J lost 4 bases, and 4 bases stayed unmatched. CDR1 and CDR2 from the germline V gene are SGHKS and YYEKEE (reference sequence). The CDR3 contains 13 residues. The sequenced CDR3 bases are TGTGCCAGCAGCTACGGGACAGTGTACGAG. It is translated as CASSYGTVYE. The CDR3 as a whole reads CASSYGTVYEQYF.

As for this clone: The missing CDR3 end, 3 residues past where the read stops, is filled in from the germline J gene. The rearrangement joins TRBV19 to TRBJ2-1; 15 bases are shared with TRBD2. This CDR3 contains 17 residues. V shed 4 bases, J shed 7 bases, and the junction held 8 bases outside the gene matches. Germline V gives CDR1 LNHDA, CDR2 SQIVND (reference sequence). CDR3 sequence: CASSKGLAGGPANEQFF. Partial CDR3 DNA: TGTGCCAGTAGTAAAGGACTAGCGGGAGGGCCTGCGAATGAG.

Concerning this clone: With the read ending 3 residues before the CDR3 end, the germline J gene is used to fill in that end. The genes are TRBV30 and TRBJ1-1; TRBD1 is a possible D gene (6 bases). The length of the CDR3 is 14 residues. Germline loops: CDR1 GTSNPN, CDR2 SVGIG (reference sequence). V was shortened by 4 bases and J by 0 bases, with 12 bases between the two germline ends. The part of the CDR3 DNA that was read is TGTGCCTGGATAAACAGGGCCATGAACACTGAA. Amino acids: CAWINRAMNTE. The entire CDR3 is CAWINRAMNTEAFF.

Comments on this clone: The missing CDR3 end, 3 residues past where the read stops, is filled in from the germline J gene. The chain employs TRBV20-1 and TRBJ2-7; 8 nucleotides match TRBD2. Germline CDR1 reads DFQATT; CDR2 reads SNEGSKA (reference sequence). J lost 1 base, V lost 5 bases, and 7 bases had no gene match. The CDR3 length is 14 residues. CDR3: CSAERASGSYEQYF. The sequenced CDR3 bases are TGCAGTGCTGAGAGGGCTAGCGGGTCCTACGAG.